Shown below are 15 T cell receptor beta chains from a single sample sequenced in a study of T cell repertoires in cytomegalovirus infection. Their specific antigens are unknown. Via MiXCR, TCRdb re-called the reads, giving one row per CDR3 protein. Counted here are fewer than 1,000,000 distinct CDR3 sequences, 30% to 40% occurring once; the ten biggest clones make up about an eighth. The sample consisted of cultured CD8+ T cells from PBMCs, taken from culture after CMV antigen stimulation. Source of these receptors: a human donor in good health (CMV status not recorded). Some clones in this sample may be carry-over from other donors' samples.

This clonotype has only a few counts. The rearrangement links TRBV6-6 to TRBJ2-7, with D perhaps TRBD2 (5 bases). Germline V gives CDR1 MNHNY, CDR2 SVGAGI (reference sequence). Trimming took 5 bases from V and 4 from J, leaving 15 bases between them. This CDR3 region has 14 residues. CDR3: CASSEKMGAYEQYV. CDR3 bases: TGTGCCAGCAGTGAAAAAATGGGAGCGTACGAGCAGTACGTC.

The rearrangement uses TRBV6-2 or TRBV6-3 and TRBJ1-1, with a weak D call TRBD1 (6 bases). Germline-derived CDR1 and CDR2 are MNHEY and SVGEGT. V was clipped by 6 bases and J by 5 bases, with 13 bases between them. The CDR3 consists of 13 residues. The CDR3 DNA is TGTGCCAGCAGCTGGGACACCGTAACTGAAGCTTTCTTT. Its protein product is CASSWDTVTEAFF.

V gene TRBV4-1 combines with J gene TRBJ1-1; unclear D gene. This CDR3 comprises 11 residues. In germline, CDR1 is MGHRA, CDR2 YSYEKL. V was trimmed by 6 bases and J by 8 bases, leaving 10 bases between them. CDR3 residues: CASSQRREAFF. The CDR3 DNA is TGCGCCAGCAGTCAACGGAGAGAAGCTTTCTTT.

The chain has TRBV19 and TRBJ1-5; D is perhaps TRBD1 (5 bases). V lost 5 bases and J lost 2, with 13 bases in between. In germline, CDR1 is LNHDA, CDR2 SQIVND (reference sequence). The CDR3 is made up of 15 amino acids. CDR3 DNA sequence: TGTGCCAGTAGTTCGGACATGCTGCGCAATCAGCCCCAGCATTTT. Translation gives CASSSDMLRNQPQHF.

In nucleotides, the CDR3 is TGTGCCAGCAGTTTCGGGACGGCTAGTGCTGAAGCTTTCTTT. This translates into CASSFGTASAEAFF. V is TRBV27 and J is TRBJ1-1, with TRBD1 as a possible D gene (5 bases). Trimming took 3 bases from V and 6 from J, leaving 14 bases between them. This CDR3 comprises 14 residues. Germline loops: CDR1 MNHEY, CDR2 SMNVEV (reference sequence).

The rearrangement joins TRBV27 to TRBJ2-2; no clear D. Per germline, CDR1 MNHEY and CDR2 SMNVEV (reference sequence). V was trimmed by 5 bases and J by 4 bases, leaving 14 bases between them. The CDR3 contains 15 residues. The CDR3 DNA sequence: TGTGCCAGCAGTCCCGGCCGGCGTGGCACCGGGGAGCTGTTTTTT. This sequence encodes CASSPGRRGTGELFF.

This clonotype occurred many times. The chain joins TRBV7-8 to TRBJ2-3; 9 bases map to TRBD1. This CDR3 region has 16 residues. Germline assignment: CDR1 SGHVS and CDR2 FQNEAQ. V lost 6 bases and J lost 4; bases outside the gene matches: 11. CDR3 bases: TGTGCCAGCAGGTTTTCCGGGACAGGGTCGTCAGATACGCAGTATTTT. As protein: CASRFSGTGSSDTQYF.

The rearrangement uses TRBV5-5 and TRBJ1-1; 8 nucleotides agree with TRBD1. In germline, CDR1 is SGHKS, CDR2 YYEKEE (reference sequence). V dropped 1 base and J dropped 10; count of bases not matched to a gene: 6. This CDR3 contains 13 residues. The CDR3 sequence is CASSLYQGARAFF. In DNA, the CDR3 is TGTGCCAGCAGCTTGTACCAGGGGGCGCGAGCTTTCTTT. Full variable domain (outside the CDR3, taken from reference TRBV5-5 and TRBJ1-1): DAGVTQSPTHLIKTRGQQVTLRCSPISGHKSVSWYQQVLGQGPQFIFQYYEKEERGRGNFPDRFSARQFPNYSSELNVNALLLGDSALYLCASSLYQGARAFFGQGTRLTVV.

This clonotype was counted only a few times. The chain is built from TRBV4-2 and TRBJ1-1, with D possibly being TRBD1 (6 bases). Germline CDR1 LGHNA, CDR2 YNFKEQ. The length of the CDR3 is 17 residues. Trimming removed 2 bases from V and 5 bases from J, with 21 bases in between. The CDR3 sequence is CASSQIPDQGSQTEAFF. The CDR3 DNA sequence: TGTGCCAGCAGCCAAATTCCCGATCAGGGGAGTCAGACTGAAGCTTTCTTT.

The chain employs TRBV5-6 and TRBJ2-5, with 8 bases that match TRBD2. The germline V gene encodes CDR1 SGHDT and CDR2 YYEEEE. The CDR3 contains 16 residues. After removal of 0 bases from V and 6 bases from J, the junction contained 10 bases not matched to a gene. In DNA, the CDR3 is TGTGCCAGCAGCTTGGCCGGGGGGGCGATCAGGCAGACCCAGTACTTC. This sequence encodes CASSLAGGAIRQTQYF.

This clonotype was picked up many times. V is TRBV4-1 and J is TRBJ2-2; tentative D call: TRBD1 (6 bases). Per the germline V gene, CDR1 is MGHRA and CDR2 is YSYEKL. With 5 bases removed from V and 4 bases from J, the gap between germline ends came to 14 bases. The CDR3 covers 15 residues. Here the CDR3 reads CASSRQGSGTGELFF. The CDR3 nucleotides read TGCGCCAGCAGCAGGCAGGGGTCGGGCACCGGGGAGCTGTTTTTT.

Many counts were recorded for this clonotype. The CDR3: CASSSPGLAFYNEQFF. CDR3 sequence (DNA): TGTGCCAGCAGCTCCCCGGGACTAGCCTTCTACAATGAGCAGTTCTTC. The chain recombines TRBV7-9 with TRBJ2-1; 9 bases are a match to TRBD2. The V gene's germline CDR1 is SEHNR and CDR2 FQNEAQ (reference sequence). V dropped 4 bases and J dropped 3; count of bases not matched to a gene: 7. The CDR3 runs to 16 residues.

The chain combines TRBV12-3 or TRBV12-4 with TRBJ1-2; D is unresolved. The ends were cut back, 6 bases at V and 1 base at J, with 12 bases in the middle. CDR3 length equals 14 residues. The CDR3 here is CASRASTGNYGYTF. In DNA form, the CDR3 reads TGTGCCAGCAGGGCCTCGACTGGTAACTATGGCTACACCTTC.

V and J are TRBV19 and TRBJ2-1; weak D call: TRBD1 (6 bases). V dropped 10 bases and J dropped 8 bases, with 18 bases sitting between them. Germline lookup yields CDR1 LNHDA and CDR2 SQIVND (reference sequence). The CDR3 consists of 13 residues. The CDR3 nucleotides read TGTGCCACCCGACAGCATGGGGGCTATGAGCAGTTCTTC. Its protein product is CATRQHGGYEQFF.

Many counts were recorded for this clonotype. DNA for the CDR3: TGTGCCAGCAAGGGGAGCAATCAGCCCCAGCATTTT. It specifies CASKGSNQPQHF. The chain is built from TRBV7-9 and TRBJ1-5; tentative D call: TRBD1 (5 bases). The V and J ends lost 7 bases and 1 base respectively, with 5 bases between them. This CDR3 is 12 amino acids long. The V gene's germline CDR1 is SEHNR and CDR2 FQNEAQ (reference sequence).